Each of the 7 T cell receptor beta chains below was sequenced from the same sample in a study of cytomegalovirus exposure and HLA in healthy donors. With 60 Vbeta and 13 Jbeta primers, the PCR was carried out. The table came from immunoSEQ multiplex PCR; TCRdb's copy has only in-frame clones and leaves some out. This listing includes approximately 34,000 clones. The specimen was PBMCs. All receptors derive from a woman aged 35 to 49 in good health and CMV-seropositive.

The chain links TRBV11-2 to TRBJ2-5, with TRBD1 identical over 7 bases. Germline lookup yields CDR1 SGHAT and CDR2 FQNNGV. Trimming at V came to 5 bases and at J to 0 bases, leaving 9 bases not matched to a gene. The CDR3 contains 16 residues. CDR3 loop: CASSKRDSLYQETQYF. CDR3 coding DNA: TGTGCCAGCAGCAAACGGGACAGTCTGTACCAAGAGACCCAGTACTTC.

The rearrangement joins TRBV7-3 to TRBJ2-5; TRBD2 agrees at 8 bases. J lost 2 bases, V lost 5 bases, and 10 bases had no gene match. This CDR3 has 16 amino acids. Germline assignment: CDR1 SGHTA and CDR2 FQGTGA. CDR3 nucleotide sequence: TGTGCCAGCAGCCGCGGGGGGCGGGGCGGTCAAGAGACCCAGTACTTC. Protein sequence: CASSRGGRGGQETQYF.

The chain combines TRBV19 with TRBJ2-7; the D gene is possibly TRBD2 (5 bases). The CDR3 has 14 amino acids. The germline V gene encodes CDR1 LNHDA and CDR2 SQIVND (reference sequence). The ends were cut back, 3 bases at V and 0 bases at J, with 9 bases in the middle. The CDR3 region has the DNA TGTGCCAGTAGTATGACTACGAGCTCCTACGAGCAGTACTTC. Residues: CASSMTTSSYEQYF.

The rearrangement links TRBV7-9 to TRBJ2-3, with 9 bases fitting TRBD2. V shed 3 bases, J shed 5 bases, and the junction held 6 bases outside the gene matches. CDR1 is SEHNR and CDR2 is FQNEAQ in the germline V gene (reference sequence). The CDR3 contains 15 residues. CDR3 region: CASSFIGTSLDTQYF. The CDR3 region has the DNA TGTGCCAGCAGCTTTATTGGGACTAGCTTAGATACGCAGTATTTT.

This chain connects TRBV6-5 to TRBJ1-2; 7 bases are shared with TRBD1. The CDR3 totals 14 residues. The trim removed 0 bases at V and 8 bases at J, leaving 6 bases unmatched. Germline V CDR1 and CDR2: MNHEY, SVGAGI. This CDR3 is CASSYSTGTEGYTF. CDR3 coding DNA: TGTGCCAGCAGTTACTCGACAGGGACAGAGGGCTACACCTTC.

The chain is built from TRBV15 and TRBJ2-7, with 9 bases identical to TRBD1. The CDR3 is made up of 15 amino acids. Germline CDR1 is LNHNV and CDR2 is YYDKDF (reference sequence). J gave up 0 bases and V 4 bases, and 4 bases lay outside the gene matches. CDR3 sequence (DNA): TGTGCCACCAGCATCGGGACAGGGAGCTCCTACGAGCAGTACTTC. This encodes CATSIGTGSSYEQYF.

The chain joins TRBV4-2 to TRBJ2-5; TRBD2 is a possible D gene (6 bases). This CDR3 has 15 amino acids. The ends were cut back, 4 bases at V and 4 bases at J, with 16 bases in the middle. Germline V lookup: CDR1 LGHNA, CDR2 YNFKEQ. CDR3 nucleotide sequence: TGTGCCAGCAGCCTGGGACTCGAAATGGGAGAGACCCAGTACTTC. This encodes CASSLGLEMGETQYF.